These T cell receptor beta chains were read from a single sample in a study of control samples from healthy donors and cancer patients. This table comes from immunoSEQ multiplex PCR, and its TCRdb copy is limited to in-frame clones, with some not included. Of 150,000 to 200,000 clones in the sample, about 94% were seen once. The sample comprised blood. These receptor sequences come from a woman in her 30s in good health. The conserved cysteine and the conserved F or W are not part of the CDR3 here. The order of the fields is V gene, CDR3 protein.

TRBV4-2	ASSQDRSGRDIQY
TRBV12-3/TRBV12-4	ASSLREVEQF
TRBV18	ASSPDRDYGYT
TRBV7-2	ASSSVRGTEAF
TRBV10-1	ASYLAGAENEQF
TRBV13	ASTPPWVQGTEAF
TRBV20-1	SASESDPSYNEQF
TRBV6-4	ASSGSSGGNNEQF
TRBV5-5	ASSLAGLAIDEQF
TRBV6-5	ATCAGGSTDTQY